The 24 T cell receptor beta chains in this list originate from one sample, sequenced in a study of cytomegalovirus exposure and HLA in healthy donors. Generated by immunoSEQ multiplex PCR, the TCRdb table keeps only in-frame clones and is missing some. The sample yields under 75,000 clones, approximately 97% seen once. What was sequenced was PBMCs. All receptors derive from a woman between 18 and 30 years old in good health and CMV-seropositive.

The chain links TRBV25-1 to TRBJ2-3; D is uncertain. Trimming removed 6 bases at V and 2 bases at J, with 6 bases between. Germline CDR1 is MGHDK and CDR2 is SYGVNS. The CDR3 contains 12 residues. CDR3 protein: CASSRLTDTQYF. In DNA, the CDR3 is TGTGCCAGCAGCAGGCTCACAGATACGCAGTATTTT.

The CDR3 loop reads CASSRQGMSYEQYF. The CDR3 region has the DNA TGTGCCAGCAGTCGTCAGGGGATGTCCTACGAGCAGTACTTC. This rearrangement joins TRBV6-1 to TRBJ2-7, with D perhaps TRBD1 (6 bases). The CDR3 consists of 14 residues. With 5 bases removed from V and 1 base from J, the gap between germline ends came to 12 bases. The germline V gene encodes CDR1 MNHNS and CDR2 SASEGT.

This rearrangement joins TRBV13 to TRBJ1-2; possibly TRBD1 for D (5 bases). The V gene lost 0 bases and the J gene lost 2 bases, with 22 bases spanning the gap. The CDR3 loop spans 19 amino acids. Germline-derived CDR1 and CDR2 are PRHDT and FYEKMQ (reference sequence). The CDR3 region is CASSLGPDPGKLTNYGYTF. In DNA, the CDR3 is TGTGCCAGCAGCTTAGGCCCTGATCCAGGGAAACTAACAAACTATGGCTACACCTTC.

The CDR3 coding sequence is TGTGCCAGCAGCCTAACTAGCGGGGGTCGAGATACGCAGTATTTT. Protein: CASSLTSGGRDTQYF. The chain carries TRBV5-5 and TRBJ2-3; 11 bases are a match to TRBD2. V was pared by 4 bases and J by 5 bases, with 6 bases of the junction left unmatched. The V gene's germline CDR1 is SGHKS and CDR2 YYEKEE (reference sequence). CDR3 length: 15 amino acids. Filled out from reference TRBV5-5 and TRBJ2-3, the complete variable domain reads DAGVTQSPTHLIKTRGQQVTLRCSPISGHKSVSWYQQVLGQGPQFIFQYYEKEERGRGNFPDRFSARQFPNYSSELNVNALLLGDSALYLCASSLTSGGRDTQYFGPGTRLTVL.

The chain joins TRBV6-1 to TRBJ1-2; D call uncertain. The CDR3 runs 16 residues. CDR1 and CDR2 (germline): MNHNS, SASEGT. Trimming pared 0 bases from V and 4 bases from J, leaving 15 bases between. The CDR3 reads CASSEALRETLYGYTF. For the CDR3, the DNA is TGTGCCAGCAGTGAAGCTTTACGGGAAACGCTCTATGGCTACACCTTC.

The CDR3 region has the DNA TGTGCCAGCACCGTGACAGGGATGGATGGCTACACCTTC. Amino acid sequence: CASTVTGMDGYTF. The V call is TRBV9, the J call TRBJ1-2, with TRBD1 matching 7 bases. The CDR3 extends over 13 amino acids. After removal of 6 bases from V and 6 bases from J, the junction contained 8 bases not matched to a gene. The germline CDR1 and CDR2 sequences are SGDLS and YYNGEE. The full variable domain, its missing parts supplied by reference TRBV9 and TRBJ1-2, is DSGVTQTPKHLITATGQRVTLRCSPRSGDLSVYWYQQSLDQGLQFLIQYYNGEERAKGNILERFSAQQFPDLHSELNLSSLELGDSALYFCASTVTGMDGYTFGSGTRLTVV.

The chain joins TRBV2 to TRBJ2-5; the D gene is possibly TRBD2 (6 bases). The CDR3 has 15 amino acids. Germline-derived CDR1 and CDR2 are SNHLY and FYNNEI. The V and J ends lost 4 bases and 3 bases respectively, with 15 bases between them. CDR3 sequence (DNA): TGTGCCAGCAGTGTTGGGACTGTCCATGAAGAGACCCAGTACTTC. Translating gives CASSVGTVHEETQYF.

The CDR3 DNA is TGTGCCAGGCCGGGAAACACCGGGGAGCTGTTTTTT. Amino acids: CARPGNTGELFF. The gene calls are TRBV7-9 and TRBJ2-2, with a possible D match to TRBD2 (5 bases). The ends were cut back, 9 bases at V and 2 bases at J, with 7 bases in the middle. Germline CDR1 SEHNR, CDR2 FQNEAQ (reference sequence). The CDR3 spans 12 residues.

The chain links TRBV29-1 to TRBJ2-6, with a possible D match to TRBD1 (6 bases). V gave up 6 bases and J gave up 1 base, with 13 bases separating them. Germline V gene sequence: CDR1 SQVTM, CDR2 ANQGSEA. This CDR3 contains 15 residues. The CDR3 DNA follows: TGCAGCGTAGGGGACAAAGCATCTGGGGCCAACGTCCTGACTTTC. Translated, it gives CSVGDKASGANVLTF.

V is TRBV6-1 and J is TRBJ2-2, with TRBD2 matching over 10 bases. Looked up from germline, CDR1 is MNHNS and CDR2 is SASEGT. The V gene end was trimmed by 3 bases and the J gene end by 7 bases; junction bases not matched to a gene: 14. The CDR3 covers 18 residues. CDR3 sequence (DNA): TGTGCCAGCAGTGATGTTAGCGGGAGGAGTAGTTATGGCGGGGAGCTGTTTTTT. Protein product: CASSDVSGRSSYGGELFF.

The CDR3 DNA follows: TGCAGCGAACACAAAGGCAGGGAGACAGGGGGGTTCTTC. Amino acid sequence: CSEHKGRETGGFF. The J gene is TRBJ2-1, the V gene TRBV29-1; 9 bases match TRBD1. J lost 15 bases, V lost 7 bases, and 16 bases had no gene match. This CDR3 has 13 amino acids. CDR1 SQVTM and CDR2 ANQGSEA come from the germline V gene.

The J gene is TRBJ2-5, the V gene TRBV25-1, with no clear D. Deletions cut 3 bases from V and 5 bases from J, with 19 bases between. Germline CDR1 reads MGHDK; CDR2 reads SYGVNS. This CDR3 comprises 16 residues. The CDR3 sequence is CASSDYPVGHQETQYF. CDR3 nucleotides: TGTGCCAGCAGTGACTATCCAGTGGGCCATCAGGAGACCCAGTACTTC.

This rearrangement joins TRBV20-1 to TRBJ2-3; D is uncertain. This CDR3 has 11 residues. From germline, CDR1 is DFQATT and CDR2 SNEGSKA (reference sequence). Trimming pared 5 bases from V and 2 bases from J, leaving 5 bases between. DNA of the CDR3: TGCAGTGCTGACATCACAGATACGCAGTATTTT. Translation gives CSADITDTQYF.

This clone was seen just once. This sequence joins TRBV5-1 and TRBJ2-7; 11 bases align to TRBD1. The CDR3 covers 16 residues. CDR1 and CDR2 from the germline V gene are SGHRS and YFSETQ. V dropped 5 bases and J dropped 3; count of bases not matched to a gene: 10. The CDR3 DNA follows: TGCGCCAGCAGACAACTGCGGGACAGGGGGATCTACGAGCAGTACTTC. Amino acids: CASRQLRDRGIYEQYF.

This chain connects TRBV30 to TRBJ2-4; D is perhaps TRBD1 (6 bases). CDR1 and CDR2 (germline): GTSNPN, SVGIG (reference sequence). Trimming shortened V by 0 bases and J by 4 bases, and 7 bases separated the two germline ends. The CDR3 is made up of 13 amino acids. The CDR3 reads CAWSVDRKNIQYF. As DNA, the CDR3 is TGTGCCTGGAGTGTAGACAGGAAAAACATTCAGTACTTC.

The gene calls are TRBV9 and TRBJ2-3, with 7 bases lining up with TRBD1. The V segment lost 4 bases and the J segment 6 bases; nucleotides outside the gene matches: 17. The CDR3 has 17 residues. CDR1 and CDR2 (germline): SGDLS, YYNGEE. CDR3: CASSPTDRSHRTDTQYF. CDR3 coding DNA: TGTGCCAGCAGCCCCACGGACAGGTCCCATCGTACGGATACGCAGTATTTT. The whole variable domain, filled in from reference TRBV9 and TRBJ2-3, reads DSGVTQTPKHLITATGQRVTLRCSPRSGDLSVYWYQQSLDQGLQFLIQYYNGEERAKGNILERFSAQQFPDLHSELNLSSLELGDSALYFCASSPTDRSHRTDTQYFGPGTRLTVL.

The chain carries TRBV7-9 and TRBJ1-5; 7 positions match TRBD1. Germline values: CDR1 SEHNR, CDR2 FQNEAQ (reference sequence). V was pared by 5 bases and J by 5 bases, with 9 bases of the junction left unmatched. The CDR3 sequence is 15 residues long. Here the CDR3 reads CASSVGQLRDQPQHF. The CDR3 DNA reads TGTGCCAGCAGCGTGGGACAGCTCCGAGATCAGCCCCAGCATTTT.

This chain uses TRBV27 with TRBJ2-2; D not resolved. There are 15 residues in the CDR3. The germline V gene encodes CDR1 MNHEY and CDR2 SMNVEV (reference sequence). V lost 1 base and J 2 bases, leaving 8 bases between the germline ends. This CDR3 reads CASSLLRVNTGELFF. The CDR3 DNA follows: TGTGCCAGCAGTTTATTGCGAGTAAACACCGGGGAGCTGTTTTTT.

The rearrangement joins TRBV4-1 to TRBJ1-1; no firm D call. Trimming took off 4 bases at V and 2 bases at J, with 8 bases between the two ends. The CDR3 has 13 amino acids. Germline values: CDR1 MGHRA, CDR2 YSYEKL. This chain's CDR3 is CASSRGINTEAFF. The CDR3 region has the DNA TGCGCCAGCAGCCGCGGAATTAACACTGAAGCTTTCTTT.

This chain joins TRBV11-2 and TRBJ1-1, with D possibly TRBD1 on 5 matching bases. Trimming removed 0 bases at V and 0 bases at J, with 17 bases between. CDR1 and CDR2 from the germline V gene are SGHAT and FQNNGV. The CDR3 spans 18 residues. The CDR3 loop reads CASSLEEGGGSMNTEAFF. In DNA, the CDR3 is TGTGCCAGCAGCTTAGAGGAAGGCGGGGGAAGTATGAACACTGAAGCTTTCTTT.

The count of this clone is one. The chain carries TRBV4-1 and TRBJ2-5; a possible D gene is TRBD2 (6 bases). This CDR3 region has 15 residues. The V gene lost 3 bases and the J gene lost 3 bases, with 14 bases spanning the gap. Germline CDR1 is MGHRA and CDR2 is YSYEKL. The CDR3 protein is CASSQVSSEKETQYF. The CDR3 bases are TGCGCCAGCAGCCAGGTCTCTAGCGAAAAAGAGACCCAGTACTTC.

The J gene is TRBJ2-3, the V gene TRBV10-2; D remains unclear. Trimming removed 4 bases from V and 1 base from J, with 9 bases in between. The CDR3 covers 14 residues. Germline assignment: CDR1 WSHSY and CDR2 SAAADI. CDR3 in amino acids: CASSVRSGTDTQYF. The DNA for the CDR3 is TGCGCCAGCAGTGTACGGTCGGGCACAGATACGCAGTATTTT.

The V and J genes are TRBV7-8 and TRBJ1-1, with D possibly matching TRBD1 (6 bases). Trimming left V 5 bases short and J 3 bases short, with 19 bases between. This CDR3 is built from 16 residues. Germline V gene data show CDR1 as SGHVS and CDR2 as FQNEAQ. CDR3 protein: CASSTWTALKDTEAFF. DNA of the CDR3: TGTGCCAGCAGCACTTGGACAGCCCTAAAGGACACTGAAGCTTTCTTT.

The rearrangement links TRBV7-8 to TRBJ1-5, with a possible D match to TRBD1 (6 bases). Germline V gene lookup returns CDR1 SGHVS and CDR2 FQNEAQ. This CDR3 has 14 residues. V lost 5 bases to trimming and J lost 1 base, with 9 bases between them. Written as DNA, the CDR3 is TGTGCCAGCAGCGGACAGATGAGCAATCAGCCCCAGCATTTT. Translation gives CASSGQMSNQPQHF.